This T cell receptor beta chain was identified during a study of molecular identifiers for immune sequencing clone quantification. Study results and caveats: Identical barcode-sharing TCR molecules could lead to underestimated sizes for highly expanded clones. Effector cells had over 99% of their molecules in clones above 20 RNA copies, while naive cells had under 1%.

Only a few counts were recorded for this clonotype. Its target is not known. At one end, the junction sequence differs from germline, possibly due to a read error. Each CDR3 protein is one row after TCRdb ran MiXCR on the PCR reads. This table holds approximately 36,000 distinct CDR3 sequences, less than 20% found once. This CDR3 contains 17 residues. The V gene's germline CDR1 is SNHLY and CDR2 FYNNEI. The gene calls are TRBV2 and TRBJ1-6; D may be TRBD1 (5 bases). Sequenced input: naive CD8+ T cells from blood, with Jurkat cell RNA spiked in. The subset is: FACS-sorted CD8+CD4-CCR7+CD45RA+ naive T cells. The TCR was taken from a human donor in good health. Some libraries in this study had Jurkat cell RNA spiked in. CDR3 sequence reads: CVSSRIGEYSYNSPLHF. The CDR3 bases are TGTGTCAGCAGTCGTATAGGGGAGTACTCCTATAATTCACCCCTCCACTTT.